The source of this T cell receptor beta chain is a study of response to subunit inactivated influenza vaccine. Broader study findings: The authors suggested that few new T cells are recruited per seasonal influenza vaccination.

CDR1 and CDR2 from the germline V gene are SNHLY and FYNNEI. The CDR3 has 15 residues. Trimming cost V 6 bases and J 4 bases; bases outside gene matches: 9. This clonotype has more than one count but fewer than ten. The antigen remains undetermined. MiXCR, run by TCRdb on the RT-PCR reads, gives a single entry per CDR3 protein. The sample consists of hundreds of thousands of distinct CDR3 sequences, roughly a fifth of them appearing once. The receptor was derived from a man between 45 and 75 years old who received an inactivated influenza vaccine. The rearrangement joins TRBV2 to TRBJ1-2; 9 bases match TRBD1. Sample: PBMCs from blood, taken 21 months after vaccination. The CDR3 nucleotides are TGTGCCAGCAGCCCCCGGACAGGGGTGGCCTATGGCTACACCTTC. It encodes CASSPRTGVAYGYTF. The full variable domain, rest sourced from reference TRBV2 and TRBJ1-2, is EPEVTQTPSHQVTQMGQEVILRCVPISNHLYFYWYRQILGQKVEFLVSFYNNEISEKSEIFDDQFSVERPDGSNFTLKIRSTKLEDSAMYFCASSPRTGVAYGYTFGSGTRLTVV.